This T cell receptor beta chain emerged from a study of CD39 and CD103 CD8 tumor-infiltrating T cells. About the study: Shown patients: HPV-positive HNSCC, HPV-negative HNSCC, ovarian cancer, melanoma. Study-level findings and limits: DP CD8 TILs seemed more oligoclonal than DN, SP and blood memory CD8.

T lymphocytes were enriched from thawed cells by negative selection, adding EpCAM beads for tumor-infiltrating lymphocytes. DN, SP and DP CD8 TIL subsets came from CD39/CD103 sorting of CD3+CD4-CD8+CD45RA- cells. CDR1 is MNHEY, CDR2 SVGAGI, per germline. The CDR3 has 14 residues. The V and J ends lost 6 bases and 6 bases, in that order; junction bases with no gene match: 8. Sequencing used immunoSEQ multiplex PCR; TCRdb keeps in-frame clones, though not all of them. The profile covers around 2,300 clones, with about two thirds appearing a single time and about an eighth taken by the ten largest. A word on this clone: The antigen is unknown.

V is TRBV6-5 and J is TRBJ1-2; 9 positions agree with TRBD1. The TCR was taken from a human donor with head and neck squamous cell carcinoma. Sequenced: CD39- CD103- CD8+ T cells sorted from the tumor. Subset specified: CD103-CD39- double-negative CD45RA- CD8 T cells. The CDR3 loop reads CASSRQGGSHGYTF. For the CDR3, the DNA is TGTGCCAGCAGCCGACAGGGGGGTAGTCATGGCTACACCTTC.